This TCR beta chain was sequenced for a study of blood T cell repertoires in COVID-19. Study background: The study drew acute and convalescent COVID-19 samples from the United States, Italy and Spain. Sample material is recorded as cDNA or gDNA derived from T cells, B-cell-depleted T cells, or PBMCs.

Source study methods: Reference gene primer amplification gave estimated nucleated cell counts. The data were produced by immunoSEQ multiplex PCR, yet TCRdb's version contains in-frame clones alone and is incomplete. From that table come the V and J calls and clone size; the DNA was used to work out D and trimming. The sample carries approximately 190,000 clones, 88% recorded once. After removal of 5 bases from V and 3 bases from J, the junction contained 6 bases not matched to a gene. The CDR3 covers 17 residues. Per germline, CDR1 PRHDT and CDR2 FYEKMQ (reference sequence). The sequenced sample consisted of peripheral blood. The receptor was derived from a woman aged 40-49 years who had recovered from COVID-19. V gene TRBV13 combines with J gene TRBJ2-3, with 15 bases fitting TRBD2. The CDR3 coding sequence is TGTGCCAGCAGCGTTCGTGGGACTAGCGGGGGGACAGATACGCAGTATTTT. Translated: CASSVRGTSGGTDTQYF.